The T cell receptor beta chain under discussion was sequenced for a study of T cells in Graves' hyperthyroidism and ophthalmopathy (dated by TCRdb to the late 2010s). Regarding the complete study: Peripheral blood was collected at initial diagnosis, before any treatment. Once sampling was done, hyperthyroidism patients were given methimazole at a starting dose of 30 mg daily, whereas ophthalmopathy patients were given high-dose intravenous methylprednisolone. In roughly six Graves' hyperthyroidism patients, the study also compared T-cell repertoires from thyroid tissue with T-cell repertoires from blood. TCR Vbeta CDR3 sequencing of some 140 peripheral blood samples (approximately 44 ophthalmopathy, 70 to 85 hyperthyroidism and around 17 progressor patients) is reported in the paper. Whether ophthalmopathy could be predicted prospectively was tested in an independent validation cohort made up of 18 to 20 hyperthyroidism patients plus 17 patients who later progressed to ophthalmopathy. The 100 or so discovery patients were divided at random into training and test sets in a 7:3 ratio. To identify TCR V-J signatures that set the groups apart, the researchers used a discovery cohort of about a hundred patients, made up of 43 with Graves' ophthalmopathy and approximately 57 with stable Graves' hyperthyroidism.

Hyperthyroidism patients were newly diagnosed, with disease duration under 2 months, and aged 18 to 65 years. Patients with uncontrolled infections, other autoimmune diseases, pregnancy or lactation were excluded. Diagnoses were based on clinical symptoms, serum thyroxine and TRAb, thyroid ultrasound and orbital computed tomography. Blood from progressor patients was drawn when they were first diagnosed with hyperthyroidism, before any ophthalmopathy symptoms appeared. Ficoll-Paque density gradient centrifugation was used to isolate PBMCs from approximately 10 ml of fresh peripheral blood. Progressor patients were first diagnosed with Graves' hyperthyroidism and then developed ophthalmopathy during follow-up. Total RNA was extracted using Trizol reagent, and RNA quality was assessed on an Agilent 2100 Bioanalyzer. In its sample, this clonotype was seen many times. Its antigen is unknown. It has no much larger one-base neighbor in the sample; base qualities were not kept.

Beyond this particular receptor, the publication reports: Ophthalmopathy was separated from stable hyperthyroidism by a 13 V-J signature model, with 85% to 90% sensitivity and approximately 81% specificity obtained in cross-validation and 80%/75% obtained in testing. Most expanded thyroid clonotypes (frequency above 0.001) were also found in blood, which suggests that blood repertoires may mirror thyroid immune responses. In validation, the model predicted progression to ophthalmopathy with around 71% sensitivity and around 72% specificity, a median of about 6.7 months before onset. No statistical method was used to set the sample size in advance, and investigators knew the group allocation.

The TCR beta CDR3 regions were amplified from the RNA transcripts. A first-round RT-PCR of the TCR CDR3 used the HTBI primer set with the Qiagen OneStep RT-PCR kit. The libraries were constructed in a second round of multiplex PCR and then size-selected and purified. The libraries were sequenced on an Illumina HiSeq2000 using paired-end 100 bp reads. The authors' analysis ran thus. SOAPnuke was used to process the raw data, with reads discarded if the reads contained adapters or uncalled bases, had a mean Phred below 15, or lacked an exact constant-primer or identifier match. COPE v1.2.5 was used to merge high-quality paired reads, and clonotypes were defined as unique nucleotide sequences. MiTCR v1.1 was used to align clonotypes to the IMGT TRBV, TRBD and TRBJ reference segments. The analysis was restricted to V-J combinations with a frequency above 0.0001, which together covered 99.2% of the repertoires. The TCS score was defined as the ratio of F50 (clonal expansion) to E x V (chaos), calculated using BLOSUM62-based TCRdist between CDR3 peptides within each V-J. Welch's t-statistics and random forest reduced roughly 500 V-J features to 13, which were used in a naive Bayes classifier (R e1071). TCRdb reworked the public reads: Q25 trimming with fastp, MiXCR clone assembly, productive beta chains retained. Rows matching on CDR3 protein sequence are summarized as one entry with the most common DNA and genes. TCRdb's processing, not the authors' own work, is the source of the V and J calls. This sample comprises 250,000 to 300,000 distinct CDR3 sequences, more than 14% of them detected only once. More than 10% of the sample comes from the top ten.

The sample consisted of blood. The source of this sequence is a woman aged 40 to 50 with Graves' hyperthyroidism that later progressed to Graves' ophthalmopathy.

The nucleotides read TGTGCCTGGAGTAGGTTGGCCACTGAAGCTTTCTTT. This sequence encodes CAWSRLATEAFF. Rearrangement joined TRBV30 to TRBJ1-1, with the identity of the D gene unclear. Sequences GTSNPN (CDR1) and SVGIG (CDR2) are obtained from the germline V gene (reference sequence). Trimming at the junction amounts to 2 bases on V and 4 bases on J, and the germline ends lie 8 bases apart. Including the terminal cysteine and phenylalanine, the CDR3 comprises 12 residues. The read is trimmed to its CDR3 DNA, 36 bases read in frame from base 1.